One TCR beta chain is described in this entry. V gave up 8 bases and J gave up 6 bases; unmatched junction bases: 12. This CDR3 region has 15 residues. Germline V gene sequence: CDR1 SNHLY, CDR2 FYNNEI. These data originate in a study of fetal regulatory T cell absence and autoimmunity. Data came from immunoSEQ multiplex PCR; TCRdb stores just in-frame clones and leaves some out. The profile shows about 95,000 clones, about two thirds of them singletons. The sample consisted of pancreas tissue. V usage is TRBV2 and J usage is TRBJ2-3; 9 nucleotides agree with TRBD2. The clonotype was recovered from a male donor with IPEX syndrome. The CDR3 region has the DNA TGTGCCAGCCGGGACAGCGGGGGGCCTGGGGATACGCAGTATTTT. Residues: CASRDSGGPGDTQYF.